This is a list of T cell receptor beta chains from one sample in a study of cytomegalovirus exposure and HLA in healthy donors. Profiled with immunoSEQ multiplex PCR; TCRdb holds only in-frame clones, not every one. Of 130,000 or so clones in the sample, 75% were seen once. The material sequenced was PBMCs. The receptors come from a woman aged 40 to 50 in good health and CMV-seropositive. Both conserved end residues are part of each CDR3. The D gene is left open where the match is weak. Some rows have no size entry. The others give once, few or many, or a class for an expanded clone.

D	V	size	J	CDR3	DNA
-	TRBV18	-	TRBJ1-2	CASSPGGASYGYTF	TGTGCCAGCTCACCAGGGGGCGCAAGCTATGGCTACACCTTC
-	TRBV9	-	TRBJ1-3	CASSPRQLVYGNTIYF	TGTGCCAGCAGCCCAAGACAGTTGGTTTACGGAAACACCATATATTTT
TRBD2	TRBV4-3	-	TRBJ2-2	CASSQGLGTSGAGELFF	TGCGCCAGCAGCCAAGGATTGGGGACTAGCGGGGCCGGGGAGCTGTTTTTT
TRBD1	TRBV5-1	once	TRBJ2-5	CASSSGTGGETQYF	TGCGCCAGCAGCTCCGGGACAGGGGGAGAGACCCAGTACTTC
TRBD1	TRBV6-5	-	TRBJ1-5	CASSYRGQDQPQHF	TGTGCCAGCAGTTACAGGGGGCAGGATCAGCCCCAGCATTTT
-	TRBV12-5	few	TRBJ1-1	CASGSLNFGDTEAFF	TGTGCTAGTGGTTCCCTCAACTTCGGGGACACTGAAGCTTTCTTT
-	TRBV6-6	-	TRBJ2-3	CASSYRGGDTDTQYF	TGTGCCAGCAGTTACAGAGGGGGTGATACAGATACGCAGTATTTT
-	TRBV10-1	-	TRBJ1-3	CASSESRSTEGGNTIYF	TGCGCCAGCAGTGAGTCGAGGAGTACTGAGGGCGGAAACACCATATATTTT
TRBD2	TRBV7-2	-	TRBJ2-3	CASSFNSGGAETQYF	TGTGCCAGCAGCTTTAATAGCGGGGGGGCTGAGACGCAGTATTTT
-	TRBV6-5	-	TRBJ1-5	CASSLAHSPNQPQHF	TGTGCCAGCAGTTTGGCCCACAGCCCCAATCAGCCCCAGCATTTT
TRBD2	TRBV7-3	-	TRBJ2-1	CASSFGTSGRGNEQFF	TGTGCCAGCAGCTTCGGGACTAGCGGGAGGGGGAATGAGCAGTTCTTC
-	TRBV15	-	TRBJ1-2	CATSIGTTSGYTF	TGTGCCACCAGCATTGGGACAACTTCCGGCTACACCTTC
TRBD2	TRBV7-2	few	TRBJ2-7	CASSSTSGSVSYEQYF	TGTGCCAGCAGCTCGACTAGCGGGAGTGTATCCTACGAGCAGTACTTC
-	TRBV5-6	-	TRBJ2-7	CASSLGAGIGYEQYF	TGTGCCAGCAGCTTGGGTGCCGGGATAGGGTACGAGCAGTACTTC
-	TRBV6-6	-	TRBJ2-2	CASIAGDKGTGELFF	TGTGCCAGCATTGCGGGGGACAAAGGAACCGGGGAGCTGTTTTTT
-	TRBV27	-	TRBJ1-1	CASRVQGLFSTEAFF	TGTGCCAGCAGAGTCCAGGGCCTGTTTAGCACTGAAGCTTTCTTT
TRBD1	TRBV5-8	few	TRBJ1-4	CASSFRTGVEKLFF	TGTGCCAGCAGCTTTAGGACAGGCGTCGAAAAACTGTTTTTT
-	TRBV5-1	-	TRBJ1-2	CASSLSEKSNYGYTF	TGCGCCAGCAGCTTGAGCGAGAAAAGTAACTATGGCTACACCTTC
-	TRBV7-2	once	TRBJ2-7	CASSSTLSEQYF	TGTGCCAGCAGCTCTACCCTATCCGAGCAGTACTTC
TRBD1	TRBV5-8	-	TRBJ1-4	CASSDREEEKLFF	TGTGCCAGCAGCGACAGGGAGGAGGAAAAACTGTTTTTT
TRBD2	TRBV10-3	-	TRBJ2-7	CAIAGRGSDEQYF	TGTGCCATCGCAGGGCGGGGGTCCGACGAGCAGTACTTC
-	TRBV7-3	-	TRBJ2-5	CASSKGSGETQYF	TGTGCCAGCAGCAAGGGGTCGGGAGAGACCCAGTACTTC
-	TRBV6-1	few	TRBJ1-1	CASRDRPAWGFF	TGTGCCAGCAGAGACAGGCCGGCCTGGGGTTTCTTT